What follows are 26 T cell receptor beta chains derived from one specimen sequenced in a study of T cell changes during pregnancy in multiple sclerosis. The repertoire was sequenced with immunoSEQ multiplex PCR; TCRdb's copy has only in-frame clones and lacks some. The sample includes some 110,000 clones, about 89% of them seen just once. The source was peripheral blood, collected before pregnancy. The receptors originated from a female donor with multiple sclerosis, enrolled in a pregnancy study.

The sample holds a few counts of this clone. V and J are TRBV28 and TRBJ2-7; 7 bases match TRBD2. Unmatched junction bases numbered 11, after V lost 6 bases and J lost 3 bases. This CDR3 region has 15 residues. CDR1 is MDHEN and CDR2 is SYDVKM in the germline V gene. The CDR3 protein is CASRTEWDYNYEQYF. The CDR3 nucleotides are TGTGCCAGCAGGACCGAATGGGACTACAACTACGAGCAGTACTTC.

The chain links TRBV11-3 to TRBJ2-3; TRBD1 matches 9 bases. Germline V CDR1 and CDR2: SGHNT, YENEEA. Trimming at V came to 0 bases and at J to 1 base, leaving 2 bases not matched to a gene. The CDR3 is made up of 16 amino acids. The CDR3 bases are TGTGCCAGCAGCTTAGAGGACAGGGGCCGCACAGATACGCAGTATTTT. It encodes CASSLEDRGRTDTQYF.

This CDR3 is CASSDRFNSPLHF. DNA for the CDR3: TGTGCCAGCAGCGACAGGTTTAATTCACCCCTCCACTTT. V gene TRBV6-6 combines with J gene TRBJ1-6, with D perhaps matching TRBD1 (6 bases). CDR1 MNHNY and CDR2 SVGAGI come from the germline V gene (reference sequence). CDR3 length: 13 residues. Trimming took off 6 bases at V and 6 bases at J, with 9 bases between the two ends.

V gene TRBV7-9 combines with J gene TRBJ2-5, with D perhaps matching TRBD1 (5 bases). CDR3 length: 15 amino acids. Germline values: CDR1 SEHNR, CDR2 FQNEAQ (reference sequence). Trimming removed 5 bases at V and 1 base at J, with 14 bases between. The CDR3 DNA follows: TGTGCCAGCAGCCGTTTAGGACACACCCAAGAGACCCAGTACTTC. The encoded protein is CASSRLGHTQETQYF.

The chain is built from TRBV19 and TRBJ2-5, with a possible D match to TRBD2 (5 bases). Germline CDR1 reads LNHDA; CDR2 reads SQIVND (reference sequence). Deletions cut 3 bases from V and 4 bases from J, with 9 bases between. The CDR3 contains 13 residues. Here the CDR3 DNA reads TGTGCCAGTAGTATTCGGGATCGAGAGACCCAGTACTTC. Translating it yields CASSIRDRETQYF. The complete variable domain, with remaining parts taken from reference TRBV19 and TRBJ2-5, reads DGGITQSPKYLFRKEGQNVTLSCEQNLNHDAMYWYRQDPGQGLRLIYYSQIVNDFQKGDIAEGYSVSREKKESFPLTVTSAQKNPTAFYLCASSIRDRETQYFGPGTRLLVL.

The V gene is TRBV4-2, the J gene TRBJ2-2, with D possibly matching TRBD2 (6 bases). V was clipped by 1 base and J by 6 bases, with 9 bases between them. In germline, CDR1 is LGHNA, CDR2 YNFKEQ. This CDR3 comprises 14 residues. The CDR3 DNA reads as TGTGCCAGCAGCCAAGGGGGGGAGGCCGGGGAGCTGTTTTTT. As protein: CASSQGGEAGELFF.

This chain joins TRBV9 and TRBJ2-1; 8 nucleotides agree with TRBD2. The CDR3 has 16 residues. V was clipped by 0 bases and J by 4 bases; unmatched bases: 6. Germline values: CDR1 SGDLS, CDR2 YYNGEE. Here the CDR3 DNA reads TGTGCCAGCAGCGTAGTCGGTAGCGGGGTGTACAATGAGCAGTTCTTC. Protein: CASSVVGSGVYNEQFF.

This rearrangement joins TRBV19 to TRBJ2-5, with 10 bases aligning to TRBD1. CDR1 and CDR2 from the germline V gene are LNHDA and SQIVND (reference sequence). The junction had 10 bases not matched to a gene; V was cut back by 7 bases and J by 2 bases. The CDR3 consists of 16 residues. The CDR3 is CASTTRGGQGQETQYF. Written as DNA, the CDR3 is TGTGCCAGTACCACAAGAGGGGGACAGGGGCAAGAGACCCAGTACTTC.

The rearrangement joins TRBV30 to TRBJ2-1; 7 bases are shared with TRBD2. The CDR3 runs 12 residues. Germline CDR1 GTSNPN, CDR2 SVGIG (reference sequence). The trim removed 3 bases at V and 10 bases at J, leaving 6 bases unmatched. The CDR3 DNA follows: TGTGCCTGGAGGCTCACTAGCGACGAGCAGTTCTTC. Its protein is CAWRLTSDEQFF.

J is TRBJ2-7 and V is TRBV7-9; 11 nucleotides line up with TRBD1. CDR3 length: 15 residues. Trimming removed 5 bases from V and 4 bases from J; junction bases left unmatched: 7. Germline assignment: CDR1 SEHNR and CDR2 FQNEAQ (reference sequence). The CDR3: CASSPGQGAFYEQYF. CDR3 coding DNA: TGTGCCAGCAGCCCCGGACAGGGGGCGTTTTACGAGCAGTACTTC.

This clone was observed a few times. V is TRBV19 and J is TRBJ1-2, with TRBD1 identical over 7 bases. After removal of 6 bases from V and 1 base from J, the junction contained 8 bases not matched to a gene. This CDR3 comprises 15 residues. The germline V gene encodes CDR1 LNHDA and CDR2 SQIVND (reference sequence). The CDR3 loop is CASRETTGNNYGYTF. Here the CDR3 DNA reads TGTGCCAGTAGAGAAACGACAGGGAATAACTATGGCTACACCTTC.

The rearrangement joins TRBV6-6 to TRBJ2-7; 11 nucleotides align to TRBD2. Germline trimming cut 7 bases from V and 2 bases from J; bases unmatched to any gene: 7. Germline lookup yields CDR1 MNHNY and CDR2 SVGAGI (reference sequence). The CDR3 is made up of 15 amino acids. Here the CDR3 reads CASTFLAGGPYEQYF. In DNA, the CDR3 is TGTGCCAGCACTTTCTTAGCGGGAGGGCCCTACGAGCAGTACTTC.

V is TRBV5-6 and J is TRBJ2-5, with 14 bases that match TRBD2. Germline-derived CDR1 and CDR2 are SGHDT and YYEEEE. Unmatched junction bases numbered 3, after V lost 3 bases and J lost 2 bases. This CDR3 contains 16 residues. The CDR3, as DNA: TGTGCCAGCAGCTGGGGACTAGCGGGGGAACAAGAGACCCAGTACTTC. It specifies CASSWGLAGEQETQYF.

V usage is TRBV30 and J usage is TRBJ2-3; TRBD1 is a possible D gene (6 bases). The CDR3 runs to 15 residues. Germline V gene sequence: CDR1 GTSNPN, CDR2 SVGIG (reference sequence). Between the trimmed V and J ends, which lost 2 bases and 0 bases, there was a span of 12 bases. CDR3 nucleotide sequence: TGTGCCTGGAGTAAGGAGGACAGAAGCACAGATACGCAGTATTTT. Encoded protein: CAWSKEDRSTDTQYF.

The genes are TRBV7-9 and TRBJ2-7, with TRBD2 matching over 12 bases. The CDR3 runs 16 residues. The trim removed 5 bases at V and 6 bases at J, leaving 11 bases unmatched. Germline CDR1 SEHNR, CDR2 FQNEAQ (reference sequence). CDR3 bases: TGTGCCAGCAGCCCCGGGGCTAGCGGGAGGGCCGGCGAGCAGTACTTC. Translation gives CASSPGASGRAGEQYF.

Only one count was recorded for this clone. This chain links TRBV5-1 with TRBJ1-4; no clear D. Trimming pared 0 bases from V and 5 bases from J, leaving 14 bases between. Germline V CDR1 and CDR2: SGHRS, YFSETQ. This CDR3 has 16 residues. The CDR3 bases are TGCGCCAGCAGCTTGGAACGTGTCAGACTGAATGAAAAACTGTTTTTT. Translation: CASSLERVRLNEKLFF. Based on the CDR3 plus reference TRBV5-1 and TRBJ1-4, the full variable domain is KAGVTQTPRYLIKTRGQQVTLSCSPISGHRSVSWYQQTPGQGLQFLFEYFSETQRNKGNFPGRFSGRQFSNSRSEMNVSTLELGDSALYLCASSLERVRLNEKLFFGSGTQLSVL.

The chain recombines TRBV5-1 with TRBJ2-1; 7 bases line up with TRBD2. The CDR3 runs 15 residues. V lost 0 bases to trimming and J lost 2 bases; unmatched junction nucleotides: 2. CDR1 is SGHRS, CDR2 YFSETQ, per germline. This CDR3 is CASSLGTSAYNEQFF. As DNA, the CDR3 is TGCGCCAGCAGCTTGGGGACTAGTGCCTACAATGAGCAGTTCTTC.

This clone was recorded once. V is TRBV30 and J is TRBJ1-2, with 7 bases lining up with TRBD1. V gave up 0 bases and J gave up 8 bases; unmatched junction bases: 9. Germline V gives CDR1 GTSNPN, CDR2 SVGIG (reference sequence). The CDR3 sequence is 14 residues long. The CDR3 DNA reads TGTGCCTGGAGTGTGACAGGGAGTAGTAGGGGCTACACCTTC. The encoded protein is CAWSVTGSSRGYTF.

The chain combines TRBV9 with TRBJ2-3; TRBD2 matches 7 bases. The V gene's germline CDR1 is SGDLS and CDR2 YYNGEE. The CDR3 spans 19 residues. Losses at the gene ends were 5 bases for V and 2 bases for J; bases not matched to a gene: 20. The CDR3 DNA is TGTGCCAGCAGTCAACAACCGGGGGGAAGGAAGATACTCACAGATACGCAGTATTTT. Its translation is CASSQQPGGRKILTDTQYF.

V usage is TRBV2 and J usage is TRBJ1-1, with 7 bases fitting TRBD1. CDR3 length: 13 residues. With V trimmed by 9 bases and J by 7 bases, 11 bases remained unmatched. The germline V gene has CDR1 SNHLY and CDR2 FYNNEI. The CDR3 loop reads CARGGARVSEAFF. The CDR3, as DNA: TGTGCCAGAGGGGGCGCCAGGGTTAGTGAAGCTTTCTTT.

V is TRBV30 and J is TRBJ1-2; D possibly corresponds to TRBD1 (6 bases). The V and J ends lost 8 bases and 5 bases respectively, with 12 bases between them. The CDR3 runs to 11 residues. CDR1 and CDR2 (germline): GTSNPN, SVGIG (reference sequence). CDR3 sequence: CAHLRGYGYTF. The DNA of the CDR3 is TGTGCCCACTTAAGGGGGTATGGCTACACCTTC.

The gene calls are TRBV5-1 and TRBJ1-4; a possible D gene is TRBD1 (5 bases). From germline, CDR1 is SGHRS and CDR2 YFSETQ. This CDR3 contains 15 residues. Trimming left V 3 bases short and J 3 bases short, with 12 bases between. Here the CDR3 DNA reads TGCGCCAGCAGCTGGCGGACACCGTCTAATGAAAAACTGTTTTTT. This translates into CASSWRTPSNEKLFF.

The genes are TRBV18 and TRBJ2-3; TRBD2 is a possible D gene (6 bases). The germline V gene encodes CDR1 KGHSH and CDR2 LQKENI. V was trimmed by 3 bases and J by 2 bases, leaving 12 bases between them. CDR3 size: 15 residues. The CDR3 reads CASSPSRGNTDTQYF. The CDR3 nucleotides read TGTGCCAGCTCACCGTCCCGGGGGAACACAGATACGCAGTATTTT. The full variable domain, with the rest looked up from reference TRBV18 and TRBJ2-3, is NAGVMQNPRHLVRRRGQEARLRCSPMKGHSHVYWYRQLPEEGLKFMVYLQKENIIDESGMPKERFSAEFPKEGPSILRIQQVVRGDSAAYFCASSPSRGNTDTQYFGPGTRLTVL.

This clone was found once. Other nucleotide sequences from this sample produce the same CDR3. The chain uses TRBV18 and TRBJ2-7, with 9 bases matching TRBD1. Germline CDR1 KGHSH, CDR2 LQKENI. J gave up 2 bases and V 2 bases, and 4 bases lay outside the gene matches. CDR3 size: 15 residues. The CDR3 nucleotides are TGTGCCAGCTCACCAACTGGGACAGGGCCCTACGAGCAGTACTTC. This encodes CASSPTGTGPYEQYF. The full variable domain, with the rest looked up from reference TRBV18 and TRBJ2-7, is NAGVMQNPRHLVRRRGQEARLRCSPMKGHSHVYWYRQLPEEGLKFMVYLQKENIIDESGMPKERFSAEFPKEGPSILRIQQVVRGDSAAYFCASSPTGTGPYEQYFGPGTRLTVT.

The J gene is TRBJ1-5, the V gene TRBV6-5; no clear D. The germline V gene has CDR1 MNHEY and CDR2 SVGAGI. The CDR3 is made up of 13 amino acids. V lost 5 bases, J lost 6 bases, and 11 bases lay in between. In DNA form, the CDR3 reads TGTGCCAGCAGTGATGGAGTCGGTCAGCCCCAGCATTTT. Translating it yields CASSDGVGQPQHF.

The chain recombines TRBV14 with TRBJ2-3, with TRBD2 identical over 8 bases. The ends lost 1 base at V and 6 bases at J; junction bases unmatched: 6. Germline V CDR1 and CDR2: SGHDN, FVKESK. The CDR3 has 15 residues. This CDR3 is CASSQVSGSIDTQYF. The CDR3 DNA reads as TGTGCCAGCAGCCAAGTCAGCGGGAGCATTGATACGCAGTATTTT. Based on the CDR3 plus reference TRBV14 and TRBJ2-3, the full variable domain is EAGVTQFPSHSVIEKGQTVTLRCDPISGHDNLYWYRRVMGKEIKFLLHFVKESKQDESGMPNNRFLAERTGGTYSTLKVQPAELEDSGVYFCASSQVSGSIDTQYFGPGTRLTVL.